This TCR beta chain comes out of a study of T cells after posttransplantation cyclophosphamide. Whole-study findings and limits: Blood and skin or GI T cell repertoires showed limited TRB overlap. Later blood repertoires were often dominated by clones from the donor CD8+ memory compartment.

CDR3 length equals 14 residues. J was trimmed by 10 bases and V by 5 bases; bases with no gene match: 9. Germline CDR1 is SGHAT and CDR2 is FQDESV (reference sequence). The protocol was immunoSEQ multiplex PCR, while the TCRdb copy is restricted to in-frame clones and leaves out a portion. The sample consists of fewer than 25,000 clones, more than 75% of them appearing once. This clone was seen a single time. What it binds is unknown. The receptor was derived from an older woman with a blood cancer, CMV-positive, and with a related stem cell donor. This chain connects TRBV11-1 to TRBJ2-2; TRBD1 matches at 8 bases. Sequenced material: PBMCs. The CDR3 sequence: CASSTGQVSEELFF. In DNA, the CDR3 is TGTGCCAGCAGCACGGGACAGGTCTCAGAGGAGCTGTTTTTT.